Listed here are 30 T cell receptor beta chains from one sample, sequenced in a study of blood T cell repertoires in COVID-19. Only in-frame clones appear in the TCRdb table, and some are missing; sequencing was by immunoSEQ multiplex PCR. Among fewer than 250,000 clones listed, roughly 86% were seen once. Sequencing used peripheral blood. The receptor set was obtained from a woman in her sixties with acute or convalescent COVID-19.

V and J are TRBV2 and TRBJ1-2; D is unclear. Germline V gives CDR1 SNHLY, CDR2 FYNNEI. V gave up 6 bases and J gave up 8 bases, with 22 bases separating them. The CDR3 contains 15 residues. The CDR3, as DNA: TGTGCCAGCAGGAGCCTGGGCGGGCCACTAACGGGCTACACCTTC. It codes for CASRSLGGPLTGYTF.

V and J are TRBV27 and TRBJ2-7; 10 positions match TRBD1. The germline gives CDR1 MNHEY, CDR2 SMNVEV (reference sequence). Trimming took 5 bases from V and 4 from J; bases not matched to a gene: 5. The CDR3 length is 14 residues. CDR3 region: CASSGGTGVYEQYF. Written as DNA, the CDR3 is TGTGCCAGCAGTGGCGGGACAGGGGTATACGAGCAGTACTTC.

The chain recombines TRBV4-3 with TRBJ2-7; 9 bases agree with TRBD1. The CDR3 sequence is 16 residues long. Germline V gene lookup returns CDR1 LGHNA and CDR2 YSLEER. V gave up 1 base and J gave up 4 bases; unmatched junction bases: 8. For the CDR3, the DNA is TGCGCCAGCAGCCAAGGGGTCGGGACAGGGCGTTACGAGCAGTACTTC. Its protein product is CASSQGVGTGRYEQYF.

The J gene is TRBJ1-5, the V gene TRBV7-9, with D perhaps TRBD1 (5 bases). V shed 4 bases and J shed 0 bases, with 16 bases lying between them. The length of the CDR3 is 17 residues. Germline V gives CDR1 SEHNR, CDR2 FQNEAQ (reference sequence). The CDR3, as DNA: TGTGCCAGCAGCTCCGGAACGTGGGGCTATAGCAATCAGCCCCAGCATTTT. Its translation: CASSSGTWGYSNQPQHF.

This clone turned up a few times. The chain combines TRBV19 with TRBJ2-1; D perhaps matches TRBD2 (6 bases). Deletions cut 5 bases from V and 15 bases from J, with 26 bases between. The V gene's germline CDR1 is LNHDA and CDR2 SQIVND (reference sequence). This CDR3 comprises 15 residues. This CDR3 is CASSRQFGGPGGLFF. CDR3 nucleotides: TGTGCCAGTAGTCGTCAGTTTGGGGGACCAGGAGGGCTGTTCTTC.

This clone was recorded only once. The chain couples TRBV11-2 to TRBJ2-5; TRBD1 matches at 8 bases. Germline CDR1 and CDR2: SGHAT and FQNNGV. V shed 4 bases and J 5 bases; nucleotides not matched to a gene: 6. This CDR3 region has 14 residues. CDR3 region: CASSWRQGKETQYF. CDR3 DNA sequence: TGTGCCAGCAGCTGGAGACAGGGGAAGGAGACCCAGTACTTC.

J is TRBJ2-3 and V is TRBV5-1, with D possibly matching TRBD2 (5 bases). Germline CDR1 and CDR2: SGHRS and YFSETQ. V lost 9 bases, J lost 1 base, and 12 bases lay in between. This CDR3 region has 13 residues. CDR3 region: CATRDVGTDTQYF. DNA for the CDR3: TGCGCCACCCGGGATGTGGGCACAGATACGCAGTATTTT.

This clone was picked up one time. The V call is TRBV18, the J call TRBJ2-7, with D possibly matching TRBD2 (6 bases). V lost 3 bases, J lost 1 base, and 13 bases lay in between. The CDR3 has 15 residues. Germline V gene sequence: CDR1 KGHSH, CDR2 LQKENI. CDR3 in DNA: TGTGCCAGCTCACCGGGGACTGGGCGGTCCTACGAGCAGTACTTC. Translated: CASSPGTGRSYEQYF.

V is TRBV7-9 and J is TRBJ1-2; D is unresolved. CDR1 and CDR2 (germline): SEHNR, FQNEAQ (reference sequence). V dropped 1 base and J dropped 2 bases, with 11 bases sitting between them. The CDR3 contains 15 residues. The CDR3 bases are TGTGCCAGCAGCTTAGATCATAACAGAAACTATGGCTACACCTTC. This translates into CASSLDHNRNYGYTF.

This chain joins TRBV7-6 and TRBJ1-2; 7 bases map to TRBD1. V dropped 2 bases and J dropped 8; count of bases not matched to a gene: 2. CDR1 and CDR2 (germline): SGHVS, FNYEAQ. This CDR3 has 12 amino acids. DNA of the CDR3: TGTGCCAGCAGCTTAACAGGGGAAGGCTACACCTTC. Amino acid sequence: CASSLTGEGYTF.

This clone was observed a single time. The rearrangement uses TRBV27 and TRBJ2-4; TRBD2 aligns across 7 bases. After removal of 3 bases from V and 3 bases from J, the junction contained 2 bases not matched to a gene. Germline-derived CDR1 and CDR2 are MNHEY and SMNVEV (reference sequence). The CDR3 has 14 residues. The chain's CDR3 is CASSFAGVKNIQYF. The CDR3 nucleotides are TGTGCCAGCAGTTTTGCGGGAGTCAAAAACATTCAGTACTTC.

The chain links TRBV28 to TRBJ1-2; TRBD1 agrees at 8 bases. The CDR3 is 14 residues long. The V segment lost 3 bases and the J segment 5 bases; nucleotides outside the gene matches: 5. The germline V gene has CDR1 MDHEN and CDR2 SYDVKM. The CDR3, as DNA: TGTGCCAGCAGTTTTGTCAGGGGGCATTATGGCTACACCTTC. This encodes CASSFVRGHYGYTF.

The J gene is TRBJ1-1, the V gene TRBV9; D gene unclear. Trimming took 0 bases from V and 1 from J, leaving 10 bases between them. The CDR3 sequence is 15 residues long. Germline CDR1 reads SGDLS; CDR2 reads YYNGEE. CDR3 residues: CASSVGERQNTEAFF. DNA of the CDR3: TGTGCCAGCAGCGTAGGGGAGCGGCAGAACACTGAAGCTTTCTTT.

This rearrangement joins TRBV6-2 or TRBV6-3 to TRBJ2-1, with 8 bases identical to TRBD2. V was clipped by 5 bases and J by 1 base; unmatched bases: 22. Germline V gives CDR1 MNHEY, CDR2 SVGEGT. This CDR3 spans 21 amino acids. CDR3 loop: CASSGRALGLAALGSYNEQFF. Written as DNA, the CDR3 is TGTGCCAGCAGTGGGCGGGCATTAGGACTAGCTGCCTTGGGATCCTACAATGAGCAGTTCTTC.

The table lists this clone with many counts. J is TRBJ2-3 and V is TRBV6-6, with unresolved D. There are 14 residues in the CDR3. The V end lost 10 bases, the J end lost 2 bases, and 16 bases lay between the germline ends. Germline assignment: CDR1 MNHNY and CDR2 SVGAGI (reference sequence). This CDR3 is CATKSPGTTDTQYF. The CDR3 coding sequence is TGTGCCACGAAATCACCGGGTACCACAGATACGCAGTATTTT.

This chain connects TRBV3-1 (or the pseudogene TRBV3-2) to TRBJ1-1, with TRBD1 as a possible D gene (5 bases). Deletions cut 4 bases from V and 3 bases from J, with 12 bases between. The germline V gene encodes CDR1 LGHDT and CDR2 YNNKEL (reference sequence). The CDR3 is 14 residues long. The CDR3 loop is CASSPVRGDTEAFF. CDR3 nucleotides: TGTGCCAGCAGCCCGGTTCGGGGGGACACTGAAGCTTTCTTT.

The chain carries TRBV5-1 and TRBJ1-4; D uncertain. Trimming left V 5 bases short and J 0 bases short, with 8 bases between. This CDR3 is 14 amino acids long. Germline CDR1 SGHRS, CDR2 YFSETQ. The CDR3 region has the DNA TGCGCCAGCAGTCCTGGCCCAACTAATGAAAAACTGTTTTTT. Translated, it gives CASSPGPTNEKLFF.

The V gene is TRBV27, the J gene TRBJ1-1; no clear D. Trimming removed 5 bases at V and 1 base at J, with 14 bases between. This CDR3 is built from 15 residues. Germline V CDR1 and CDR2: MNHEY, SMNVEV (reference sequence). As DNA, the CDR3 is TGTGCCAGCAGTCCTTATAAGACGGGGAACACTGAAGCTTTCTTT. This gives the protein CASSPYKTGNTEAFF.

The rearrangement links TRBV27 to TRBJ2-3, with TRBD1 matching 7 bases. Germline loops: CDR1 MNHEY, CDR2 SMNVEV (reference sequence). This CDR3 region has 19 residues. V shed 3 bases and J 4 bases; nucleotides not matched to a gene: 19. CDR3 DNA sequence: TGTGCCAGCAGTTTTCCCCAAGACCGTGAAGAGGGGGCTCCAGATACGCAGTATTTT. Encoded protein: CASSFPQDREEGAPDTQYF.

J is TRBJ1-3 and V is TRBV19, with 7 bases identical to TRBD1. The CDR3 loop spans 16 amino acids. Germline V gives CDR1 LNHDA, CDR2 SQIVND (reference sequence). The J segment lost 1 base and the V segment lost 2 bases, leaving 5 bases of the junction unmatched. The CDR3 DNA reads as TGTGCCAGTAGTATATCCCCGGACAGGTCTGGAAACACCATATATTTT. Translation: CASSISPDRSGNTIYF.

The chain uses TRBV19 and TRBJ2-3, with TRBD2 matching over 12 bases. The CDR3 is made up of 16 amino acids. V shed 5 bases, J shed 4 bases, and the junction held 7 bases outside the gene matches. Germline loops: CDR1 LNHDA, CDR2 SQIVND (reference sequence). CDR3 loop: CASSFGLAGFADTQYF. The CDR3, as DNA: TGTGCCAGTAGTTTTGGACTAGCGGGATTCGCAGATACGCAGTATTTT.

V usage is TRBV10-1 and J usage is TRBJ2-1; D unclear. Germline V lookup: CDR1 WNHNN, CDR2 SYGVQD (reference sequence). The CDR3 runs to 15 residues. The germline V and J ends were trimmed by 2 bases and 5 bases, with 13 bases remaining between them. CDR3 region: CASSEPTKMDNEQFF. In nucleotides, the CDR3 is TGCGCCAGCAGTGAGCCCACTAAAATGGACAATGAGCAGTTCTTC.

The gene calls are TRBV7-9 and TRBJ1-3; 7 bases agree with TRBD1. V lost 5 bases to trimming and J lost 6 bases; unmatched junction nucleotides: 7. CDR1 is SEHNR, CDR2 FQNEAQ, per germline (reference sequence). The CDR3 is made up of 14 amino acids. CDR3 amino acids: CASSPIQGVNTIYF. In nucleotides, the CDR3 is TGTGCCAGCAGCCCAATCCAGGGGGTAAACACCATATATTTT.

This clone was observed a single time. This chain links TRBV5-1 with TRBJ2-3, with a possible D match to TRBD2 (5 bases). Trimming cost V 2 bases and J 3 bases, with 10 bases left between them. CDR3 length: 14 amino acids. Germline loops: CDR1 SGHRS, CDR2 YFSETQ. This chain's CDR3 is CASSLGSGTDTQYF. CDR3 bases: TGCGCCAGCAGCTTAGGCAGCGGTACAGATACGCAGTATTTT.

The chain has TRBV3-1 (or the pseudogene TRBV3-2) and TRBJ1-6, with 9 bases aligning to TRBD1. J was trimmed by 5 bases and V by 3 bases; bases with no gene match: 2. This CDR3 region has 15 residues. Germline V gene data show CDR1 as LGHDT and CDR2 as YNNKEL (reference sequence). The CDR3 loop is CASSQGQGDNSPLHF. The CDR3 DNA sequence: TGTGCCAGCAGCCAGGGACAGGGCGATAATTCACCCCTCCACTTT.

This clone was seen just once. The rearrangement uses TRBV5-8 and TRBJ2-1; D not resolved. CDR3 length equals 14 residues. With 2 bases removed from V and 8 bases from J, the gap between germline ends came to 14 bases. Germline CDR1 and CDR2: SGHTS and YDEGEE. The CDR3 coding sequence is TGTGCCAGCAGCTTATTCACCTACGCGGATGAGCAGTTCTTC. Translating gives CASSLFTYADEQFF.

J is TRBJ2-3 and V is TRBV7-2; TRBD2 matches at 7 bases. Germline-derived CDR1 and CDR2 are SGHTA and FQGNSA. The CDR3 runs to 17 residues. J gave up 3 bases and V 1 base, and 10 bases lay outside the gene matches. The CDR3 DNA reads TGTGCCAGCAGCTTAGGTCGGGAGGTGGGTGGTACAGATACGCAGTATTTT. Amino acid sequence: CASSLGREVGGTDTQYF.

The genes are TRBV12-3 or TRBV12-4 and TRBJ1-1, with a weak D call TRBD1 (5 bases). The CDR3 is 13 amino acids. V lost 5 bases to trimming and J lost 5 bases, with 12 bases between them. The CDR3 DNA reads as TGTGCCAGCAGTGGGGGAGGGGTGACTGAAGCTTTCTTT. Translation gives CASSGGGVTEAFF.

CDR3 region: CASSFTSGGYTDTQYF. CDR3 bases: TGTGCCAGCAGCTTCACTAGCGGGGGGTACACAGATACGCAGTATTTT. This sequence joins TRBV7-3 and TRBJ2-3; 12 nucleotides align to TRBD2. The germline CDR1 and CDR2 sequences are SGHTA and FQGTGA. This CDR3 contains 16 residues. J gave up 2 bases and V 3 bases, and 3 bases lay outside the gene matches.

The rearrangement joins TRBV5-1 to TRBJ2-5; no clear D. The germline gives CDR1 SGHRS, CDR2 YFSETQ. This CDR3 has 15 amino acids. The V end lost 4 bases, the J end lost 1 base, and 14 bases lay between the germline ends. The CDR3 bases are TGCGCCAGCAGCCCCGGAGCTACCTCCCAAGAGACCCAGTACTTC. Residues: CASSPGATSQETQYF.